The clone carrying this T cell receptor beta chain appeared many times. Its antigen is as yet unknown. This specimen belongs to a study of T cells in Graves' hyperthyroidism and ophthalmopathy. Points from the study as a whole: Ophthalmopathy was distinguished from stable hyperthyroidism by 13 V-J signatures. Blood held most thyroid clonotypes expanded above 0.001 frequency.

Each diagnosis was grounded in clinical symptoms, serum thyroxine and TRAb, thyroid ultrasound, and orbital computed tomography. Source material for PBMCs was 9 to 10 ml fresh peripheral blood. RNA transcripts served as the template for amplifying TCR beta CDR3 regions. Initially, a first-round RT-PCR of the TCR CDR3 employed the HTBI primer set. MiXCR was run by TCRdb on the multiplex PCR reads, yielding one entry per CDR3 protein. The sample lists under 300,000 distinct CDR3 sequences; 20% to 25% were seen once. Per the germline V gene, CDR1 is LGHNT and CDR2 is FRNRAP. The CDR3 runs to 16 residues. With V trimmed by 1 base and J by 6 bases, 9 bases remained unmatched.

V and J are TRBV12-5 and TRBJ2-7; 10 bases line up with TRBD1. Sequencing was performed on blood. The sequence was obtained from a man younger than 45 with Graves' ophthalmopathy. CDR3 protein: CASGLATGQGNAEQYF. The CDR3, as DNA: TGTGCTAGTGGTTTGGCTACGGGACAGGGGAATGCCGAGCAGTACTTC.